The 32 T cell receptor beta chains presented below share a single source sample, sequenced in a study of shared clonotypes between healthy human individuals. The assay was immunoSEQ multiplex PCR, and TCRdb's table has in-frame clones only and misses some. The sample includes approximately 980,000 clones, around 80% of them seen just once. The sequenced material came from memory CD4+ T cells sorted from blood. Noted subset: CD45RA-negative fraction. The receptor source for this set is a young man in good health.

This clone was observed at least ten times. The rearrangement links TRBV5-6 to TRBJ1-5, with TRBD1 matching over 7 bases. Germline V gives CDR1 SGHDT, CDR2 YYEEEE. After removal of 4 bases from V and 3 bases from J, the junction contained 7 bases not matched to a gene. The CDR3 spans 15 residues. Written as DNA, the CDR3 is TGTGCCAGCAGCCCCTGGACAGGCTCCAATCAGCCCCAGCATTTT. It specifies CASSPWTGSNQPQHF.

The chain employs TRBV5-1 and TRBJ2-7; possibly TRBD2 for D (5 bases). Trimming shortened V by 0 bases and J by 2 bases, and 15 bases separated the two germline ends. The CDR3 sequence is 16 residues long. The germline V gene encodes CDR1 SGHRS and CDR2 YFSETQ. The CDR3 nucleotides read TGCGCCAGCAGCTTGGCCCTATCTAGCAGACCCTACGAGCAGTACTTC. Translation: CASSLALSSRPYEQYF.

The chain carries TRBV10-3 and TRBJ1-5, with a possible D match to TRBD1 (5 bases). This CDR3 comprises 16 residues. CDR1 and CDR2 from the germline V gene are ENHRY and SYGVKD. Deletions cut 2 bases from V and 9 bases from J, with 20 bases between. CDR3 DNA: TGTGCCATCAGTGAGGGAACCGGGACCTCTGATGCGCCCCAGCATTTT. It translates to CAISEGTGTSDAPQHF.

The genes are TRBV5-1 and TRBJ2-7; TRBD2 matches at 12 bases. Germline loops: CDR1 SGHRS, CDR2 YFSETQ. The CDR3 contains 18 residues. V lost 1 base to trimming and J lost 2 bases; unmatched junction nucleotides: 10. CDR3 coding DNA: TGCGCCAGCAGCTTGTCGCTAGCGGGAGGGCCCGGGGCCTACGAGCAGTACTTC. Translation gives CASSLSLAGGPGAYEQYF.

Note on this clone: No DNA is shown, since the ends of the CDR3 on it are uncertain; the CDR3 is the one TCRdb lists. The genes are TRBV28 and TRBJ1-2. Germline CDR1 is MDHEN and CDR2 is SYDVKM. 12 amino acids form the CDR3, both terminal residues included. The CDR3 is CASSSSSYGYTF.

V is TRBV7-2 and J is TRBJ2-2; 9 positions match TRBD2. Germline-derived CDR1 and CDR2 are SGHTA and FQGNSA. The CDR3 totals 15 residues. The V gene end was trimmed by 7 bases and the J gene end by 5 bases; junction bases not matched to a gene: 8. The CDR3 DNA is TGTGCCAGCAAAACGAGGACTAGCGAAACCGGGGAGCTGTTTTTT. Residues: CASKTRTSETGELFF.

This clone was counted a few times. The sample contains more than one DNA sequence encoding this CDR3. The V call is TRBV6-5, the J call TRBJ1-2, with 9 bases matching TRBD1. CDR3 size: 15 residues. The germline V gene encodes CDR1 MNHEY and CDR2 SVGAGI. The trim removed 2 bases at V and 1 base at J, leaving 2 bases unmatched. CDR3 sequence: CASSYRGQGNYGYTF. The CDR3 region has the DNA TGTGCCAGCAGTTACAGGGGACAGGGTAACTATGGCTACACCTTC.

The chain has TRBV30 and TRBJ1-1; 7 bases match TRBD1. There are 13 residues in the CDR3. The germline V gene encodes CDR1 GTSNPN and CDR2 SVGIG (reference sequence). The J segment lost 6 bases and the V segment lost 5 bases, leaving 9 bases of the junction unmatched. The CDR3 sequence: CAWAGQELAEAFF. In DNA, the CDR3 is TGTGCCTGGGCTGGACAGGAATTGGCTGAAGCTTTCTTT.

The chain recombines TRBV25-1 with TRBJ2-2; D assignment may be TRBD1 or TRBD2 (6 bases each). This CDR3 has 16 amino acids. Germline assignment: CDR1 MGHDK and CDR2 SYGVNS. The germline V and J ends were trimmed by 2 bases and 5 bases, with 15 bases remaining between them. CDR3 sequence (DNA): TGTGCCAGCAGTGAAGGATCGGGGGCCGGAACCGGGGAGCTGTTTTTT. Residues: CASSEGSGAGTGELFF.

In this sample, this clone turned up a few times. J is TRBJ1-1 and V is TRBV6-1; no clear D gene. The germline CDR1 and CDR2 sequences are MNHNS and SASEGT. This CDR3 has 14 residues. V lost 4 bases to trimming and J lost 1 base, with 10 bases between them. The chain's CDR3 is CASSAAGPNTEAFF. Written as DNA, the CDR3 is TGTGCCAGCAGTGCCGCGGGTCCGAACACTGAAGCTTTCTTT.

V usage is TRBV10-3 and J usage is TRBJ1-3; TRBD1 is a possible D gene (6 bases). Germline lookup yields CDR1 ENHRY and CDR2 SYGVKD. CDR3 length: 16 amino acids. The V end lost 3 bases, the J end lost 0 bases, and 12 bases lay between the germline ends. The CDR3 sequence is CAISDGGHLSGNTIYF. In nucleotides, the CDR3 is TGTGCCATCAGTGATGGGGGACATCTCTCTGGAAACACCATATATTTT.

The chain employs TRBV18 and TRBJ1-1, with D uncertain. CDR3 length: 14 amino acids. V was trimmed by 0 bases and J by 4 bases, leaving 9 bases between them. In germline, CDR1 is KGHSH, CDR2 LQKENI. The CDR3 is CASSPPLRITEAFF. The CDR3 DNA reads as TGTGCCAGCTCACCACCCCTTCGTATCACTGAAGCTTTCTTT.

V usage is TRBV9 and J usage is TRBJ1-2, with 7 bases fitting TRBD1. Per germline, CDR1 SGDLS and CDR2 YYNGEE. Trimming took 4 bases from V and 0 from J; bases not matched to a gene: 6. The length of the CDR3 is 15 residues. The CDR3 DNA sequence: TGTGCCAGCAGCTTGTCGACAGGGACTAACTATGGCTACACCTTC. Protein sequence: CASSLSTGTNYGYTF.

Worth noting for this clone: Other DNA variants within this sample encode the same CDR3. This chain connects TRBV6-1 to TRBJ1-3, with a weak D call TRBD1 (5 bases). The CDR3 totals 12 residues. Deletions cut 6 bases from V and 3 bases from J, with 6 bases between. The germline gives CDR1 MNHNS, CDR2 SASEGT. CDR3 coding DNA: TGTGCCAGCAGCCAGGGTGGAAACACCATATATTTT. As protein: CASSQGGNTIYF.

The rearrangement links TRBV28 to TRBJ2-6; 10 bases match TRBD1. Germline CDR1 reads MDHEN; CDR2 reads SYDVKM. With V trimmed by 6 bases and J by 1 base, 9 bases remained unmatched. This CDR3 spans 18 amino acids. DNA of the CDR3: TGTGCCAGCAGGACTTGGACAGGGGGAAGTTCTGGGGCCAACGTCCTGACTTTC. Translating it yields CASRTWTGGSSGANVLTF.

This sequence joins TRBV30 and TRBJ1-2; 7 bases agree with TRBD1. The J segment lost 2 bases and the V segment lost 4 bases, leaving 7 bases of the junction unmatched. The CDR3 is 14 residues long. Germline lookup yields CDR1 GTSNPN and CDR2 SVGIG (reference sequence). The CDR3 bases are TGTGCCTGGAATGGAGACAGGGTGAACTATGGCTACACCTTC. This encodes CAWNGDRVNYGYTF.

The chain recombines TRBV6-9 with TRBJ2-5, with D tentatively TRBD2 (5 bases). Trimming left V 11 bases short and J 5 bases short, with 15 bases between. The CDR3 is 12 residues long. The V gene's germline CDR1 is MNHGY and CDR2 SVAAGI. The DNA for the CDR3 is TGTGCCGGCGGGTTACATCGCGAGACCCAGTACTTC. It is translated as CAGGLHRETQYF.

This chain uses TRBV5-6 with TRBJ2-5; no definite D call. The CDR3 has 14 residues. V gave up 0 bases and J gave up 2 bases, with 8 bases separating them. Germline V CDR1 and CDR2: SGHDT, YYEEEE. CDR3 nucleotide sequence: TGTGCCAGCAGCTTGGGGGCAGTACAAGAGACCCAGTACTTC. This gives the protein CASSLGAVQETQYF.

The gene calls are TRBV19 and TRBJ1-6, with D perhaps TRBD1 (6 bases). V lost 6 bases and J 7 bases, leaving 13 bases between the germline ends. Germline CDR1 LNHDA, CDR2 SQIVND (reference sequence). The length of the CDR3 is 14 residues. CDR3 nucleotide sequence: TGTGCCAGTAGGGAAGGGGGAAACAATTCACCCCTCCACTTT. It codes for CASREGGNNSPLHF.

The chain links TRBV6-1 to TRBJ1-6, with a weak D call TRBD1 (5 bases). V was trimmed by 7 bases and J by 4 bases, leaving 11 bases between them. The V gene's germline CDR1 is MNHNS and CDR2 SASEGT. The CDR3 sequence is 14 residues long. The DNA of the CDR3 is TGTGCCAGCAAGGGAGGACAATATAATTCACCCCTCCACTTT. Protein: CASKGGQYNSPLHF.

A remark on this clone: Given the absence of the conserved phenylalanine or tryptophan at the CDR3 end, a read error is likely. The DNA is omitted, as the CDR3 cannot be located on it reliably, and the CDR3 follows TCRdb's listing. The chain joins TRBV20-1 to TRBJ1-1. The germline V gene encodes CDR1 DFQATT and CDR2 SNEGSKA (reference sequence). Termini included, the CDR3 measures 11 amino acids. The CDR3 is CSARENERGTD.

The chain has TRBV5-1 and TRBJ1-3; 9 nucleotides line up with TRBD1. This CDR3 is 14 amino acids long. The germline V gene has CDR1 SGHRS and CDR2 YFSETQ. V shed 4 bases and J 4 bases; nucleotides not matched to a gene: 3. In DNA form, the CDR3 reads TGCGCCAGCAGCACTACAGGGGGCGGAAACACCATATATTTT. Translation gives CASSTTGGGNTIYF.

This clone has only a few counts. The CDR3 coding sequence is TGCAGCGTTGGGACAGGGGCCAATCAGCCCCAGCATTTT. Its protein is CSVGTGANQPQHF. This rearrangement joins TRBV29-1 to TRBJ1-5; TRBD1 matches 9 bases. From germline, CDR1 is SQVTM and CDR2 ANQGSEA. J gave up 3 bases and V 4 bases, and 1 base lay outside the gene matches. CDR3 length: 13 amino acids.

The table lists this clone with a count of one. CDR3 loop: CASSFPGLADYEQYF. In nucleotides, the CDR3 is TGTGCCAGCTCATTTCCGGGACTAGCGGACTACGAGCAGTACTTC. The V call is TRBV18, the J call TRBJ2-7, with 11 bases matching TRBD2. J lost 3 bases, V lost 5 bases, and 6 bases had no gene match. The CDR3 runs to 15 residues. Germline lookup yields CDR1 KGHSH and CDR2 LQKENI.

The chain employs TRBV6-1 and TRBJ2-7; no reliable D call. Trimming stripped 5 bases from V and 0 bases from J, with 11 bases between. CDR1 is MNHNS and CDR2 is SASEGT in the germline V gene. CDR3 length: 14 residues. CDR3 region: CASSISSSSYEQYF. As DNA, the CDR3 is TGTGCCAGCAGTATCAGTTCGAGCTCCTACGAGCAGTACTTC.

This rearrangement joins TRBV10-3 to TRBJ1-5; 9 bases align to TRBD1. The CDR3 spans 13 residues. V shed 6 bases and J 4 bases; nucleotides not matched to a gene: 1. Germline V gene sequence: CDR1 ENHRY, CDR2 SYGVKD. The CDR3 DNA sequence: TGTGCCATCAGGGGACAGGGTAATCAGCCCCAGCATTTT. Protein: CAIRGQGNQPQHF.

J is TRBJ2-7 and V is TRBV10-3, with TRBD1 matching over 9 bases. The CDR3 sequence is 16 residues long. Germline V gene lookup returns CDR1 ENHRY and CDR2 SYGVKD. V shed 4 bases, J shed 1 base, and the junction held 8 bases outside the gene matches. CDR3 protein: CAISGPGQGRSYEQYF. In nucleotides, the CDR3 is TGTGCCATCAGTGGGCCTGGACAGGGGCGATCCTACGAGCAGTACTTC.

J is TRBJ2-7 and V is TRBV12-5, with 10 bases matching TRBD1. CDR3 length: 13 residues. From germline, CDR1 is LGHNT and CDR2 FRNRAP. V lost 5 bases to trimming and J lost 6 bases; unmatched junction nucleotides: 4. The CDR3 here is CASGRDRGSEQYF. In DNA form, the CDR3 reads TGTGCTAGTGGTCGGGACAGGGGTTCCGAGCAGTACTTC.

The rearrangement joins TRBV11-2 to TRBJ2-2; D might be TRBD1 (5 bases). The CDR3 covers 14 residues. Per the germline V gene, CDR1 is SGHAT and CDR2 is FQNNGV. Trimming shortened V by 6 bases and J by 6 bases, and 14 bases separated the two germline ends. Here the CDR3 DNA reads TGTGCCAGCAGACCCCAGGGTCTCCCCGGGGAGCTGTTTTTT. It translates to CASRPQGLPGELFF.

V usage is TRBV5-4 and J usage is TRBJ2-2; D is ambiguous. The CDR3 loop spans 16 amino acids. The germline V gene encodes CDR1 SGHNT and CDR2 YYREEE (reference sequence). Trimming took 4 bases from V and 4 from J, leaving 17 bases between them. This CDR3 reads CASSLGGQRPTGELFF. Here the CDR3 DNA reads TGTGCCAGCAGCCTAGGCGGCCAGCGTCCCACCGGGGAGCTGTTTTTT.

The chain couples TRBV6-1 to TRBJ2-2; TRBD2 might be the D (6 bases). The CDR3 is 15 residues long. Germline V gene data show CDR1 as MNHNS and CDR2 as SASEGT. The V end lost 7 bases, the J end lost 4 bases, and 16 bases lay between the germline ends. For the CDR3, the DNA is TGTGCCAGCAAGTATAAGGAGGGGCCCACCGGGGAGCTGTTTTTT. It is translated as CASKYKEGPTGELFF.

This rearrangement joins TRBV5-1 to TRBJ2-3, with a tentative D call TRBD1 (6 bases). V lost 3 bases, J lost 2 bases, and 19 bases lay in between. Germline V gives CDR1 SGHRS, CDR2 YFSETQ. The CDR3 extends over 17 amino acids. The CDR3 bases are TGCGCCAGCAGCTCTCCGGGGCAGGGGCCATCCACAGATACGCAGTATTTT. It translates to CASSSPGQGPSTDTQYF.